The 14 T cell receptor beta chains below were found in one sample sequenced in a study of somatic mutations in cytotoxic T cells in rheumatoid arthritis. Using immunoSEQ multiplex PCR, the repertoire was profiled, and TCRdb retains in-frame clones only, with some absent. The top ten hold 28% of the sample, which has about 19,000 clones, over 60% seen once. Specimen: CD8+ T cells sorted from blood. These receptors all stem from an adult with rheumatoid arthritis.

This clone was detected only once. J is TRBJ2-6 and V is TRBV5-6; D not resolved. Germline V CDR1 and CDR2: SGHDT, YYEEEE. V was pared by 0 bases and J by 3 bases, with 4 bases between. This CDR3 is 14 amino acids long. CDR3 DNA: TGTGCCAGCAGCTTGGGGGTTGGGGCCAACGTCCTGACTTTC. Its protein product is CASSLGVGANVLTF.

The chain uses TRBV5-6 and TRBJ1-1; D gene unclear. The CDR3 runs to 13 residues. Trimming cost V 1 base and J 8 bases, with 12 bases left between them. In germline, CDR1 is SGHDT, CDR2 YYEEEE. The chain's CDR3 is CASSLSGNWEAFF. The CDR3 bases are TGTGCCAGCAGCTTGTCGGGGAATTGGGAAGCTTTCTTT.

This clone was recorded a few times. The rearrangement links TRBV10-1 to TRBJ2-4, with TRBD1 as a possible D gene (5 bases). The V end lost 3 bases, the J end lost 11 bases, and 23 bases lay between the germline ends. The germline CDR1 and CDR2 sequences are WNHNN and SYGVQD (reference sequence). The CDR3 extends over 16 amino acids. In DNA, the CDR3 is TGCGCCAGCAGTGACTCGTCGGTGGGGCCAACAGGCGTTCAGTACTTC. Encoded protein: CASSDSSVGPTGVQYF.

The chain couples TRBV11-3 to TRBJ1-1; TRBD1 aligns across 8 bases. The CDR3 has 15 amino acids. V shed 3 bases, J shed 4 bases, and the junction held 7 bases outside the gene matches. Germline values: CDR1 SGHNT, CDR2 YENEEA. CDR3 bases: TGTGCCAGCAGCTTGGGGGGACAGGCGGCCACTGAAGCTTTCTTT. As protein: CASSLGGQAATEAFF. The variable domain in full, with the rest retrieved from reference TRBV11-3 and TRBJ1-1, is EAGVVQSPRYKIIEKKQPVAFWCNPISGHNTLYWYLQNLGQGPELLIRYENEEAVDDSQLPKDRFSAERLKGVDSTLKIQPAELGDSAVYLCASSLGGQAATEAFFGQGTRLTVV.

The chain couples TRBV6-5 to TRBJ1-1, with 8 nucleotides matching TRBD1. Germline loops: CDR1 MNHEY, CDR2 SVGAGI. This CDR3 has 14 amino acids. The V segment lost 8 bases and the J segment 5 bases; nucleotides outside the gene matches: 10. CDR3 sequence (DNA): TGTGCCAGCCTCCTGGGGCAGGGGGCGACTGAAGCTTTCTTT. Translated, it gives CASLLGQGATEAFF.

This chain uses TRBV13 with TRBJ1-1; TRBD1 might be the D (5 bases). V was shortened by 8 bases and J by 1 base, with 8 bases between the two germline ends. The CDR3 extends over 12 amino acids. Germline loops: CDR1 PRHDT, CDR2 FYEKMQ (reference sequence). CDR3: CASRQGNTEAFF. CDR3 in DNA: TGTGCCAGCCGTCAGGGGAACACTGAAGCTTTCTTT.

This chain uses TRBV18 with TRBJ2-7; 9 bases agree with TRBD1. This CDR3 is built from 14 residues. The germline V gene encodes CDR1 KGHSH and CDR2 LQKENI. V was clipped by 6 bases and J by 2 bases; unmatched bases: 5. The DNA for the CDR3 is TGTGCCAGCTCTGAGACAGGGGGGGCCTACGAGCAGTACTTC. This encodes CASSETGGAYEQYF.

This clone has more than one count but fewer than ten. This chain connects TRBV28 to TRBJ1-1; 7 positions agree with TRBD1. The CDR3 runs 11 residues. The V and J ends lost 7 bases and 8 bases, in that order; junction bases with no gene match: 4. Germline CDR1 and CDR2: MDHEN and SYDVKM. For the CDR3, the DNA is TGTGCCAGCAAACGGGGACAGGAAGCTTTCTTT. Amino acid sequence: CASKRGQEAFF.

The table lists this clone with a count of one. The CDR3 here is CASSELAGTMNTEAFF. CDR3 sequence (DNA): TGTGCCAGCAGTGAATTAGCCGGAACAATGAACACTGAAGCTTTCTTT. V gene TRBV6-1 combines with J gene TRBJ1-1; D is unresolved. The CDR3 is 16 amino acids. V was pared by 2 bases and J by 0 bases, with 13 bases between. Germline loops: CDR1 MNHNS, CDR2 SASEGT.

DNA of the CDR3: TGCGCCAGCAAGGGACCGAATAACTATGGCTACACCTTC. It is translated as CASKGPNNYGYTF. The chain has TRBV5-1 and TRBJ1-2, with D perhaps matching TRBD1 (5 bases). The germline gives CDR1 SGHRS, CDR2 YFSETQ. CDR3 length equals 13 residues. V was pared by 6 bases and J by 1 base, with 10 bases between.

The chain links TRBV4-1 to TRBJ2-5; weak D call: TRBD2 (6 bases). The V gene lost 8 bases and the J gene lost 1 base, with 8 bases spanning the gap. The CDR3 has 12 residues. The germline gives CDR1 MGHRA, CDR2 YSYEKL. The CDR3 here is CASRDSQETQYF. As DNA, the CDR3 is TGCGCCAGCCGGGACTCCCAAGAGACCCAGTACTTC.

The gene calls are TRBV9 and TRBJ1-2; D is undetermined. This CDR3 region has 16 residues. Germline V gene sequence: CDR1 SGDLS, CDR2 YYNGEE. V gave up 2 bases and J gave up 2 bases, with 16 bases separating them. This CDR3 is CASSVTTAIPNYGYTF. CDR3 sequence (DNA): TGTGCCAGCAGCGTCACCACAGCGATACCCAACTATGGCTACACCTTC.

J is TRBJ2-5 and V is TRBV4-1; possibly TRBD1 for D (6 bases). The J call may not be correct, given that the DNA end is closer to TRBJ2-7. The V gene's germline CDR1 is MGHRA and CDR2 YSYEKL. The CDR3 totals 12 residues. The CDR3 region is CASSQVGGEQYF. CDR3 nucleotides: TGCGCCAGCAGCCAAGTAGGGGGCGAGCAGTACTTC.

This chain links TRBV2 with TRBJ2-1; no definite D call. The germline V gene encodes CDR1 SNHLY and CDR2 FYNNEI. CDR3 length: 11 amino acids. The V gene lost 3 bases and the J gene lost 10 bases, with 7 bases spanning the gap. The CDR3, as DNA: TGTGCCAGCAGTGACAGCGAGGAGCAGTTCTTC. Amino acid sequence: CASSDSEEQFF.